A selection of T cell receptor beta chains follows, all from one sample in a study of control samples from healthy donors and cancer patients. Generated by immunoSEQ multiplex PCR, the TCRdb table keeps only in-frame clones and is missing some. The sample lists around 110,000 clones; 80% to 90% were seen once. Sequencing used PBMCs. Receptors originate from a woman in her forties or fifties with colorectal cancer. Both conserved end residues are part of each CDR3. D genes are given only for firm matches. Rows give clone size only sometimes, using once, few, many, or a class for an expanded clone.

TGTGCCAGCAGCTTAAGGTTCGACAGGGGGACAGAGACCCAGTACTTC CASSLRFDRGTETQYF TRBJ2-5 TRBV11-2 - TRBD1
TGTGCCAGCAGCCCATCCGGACAGGGTGGAGAGACCCAGTACTTC CASSPSGQGGETQYF TRBJ2-5 TRBV5-8 - TRBD1
TGTGCCAGTAGTATAGAGGAGGGGGCGCTTAACTATGGCTACACCTTC CASSIEEGALNYGYTF TRBJ1-2 TRBV19 once TRBD1
TGTGCCAGCAGACAGACAGGGGAGGATGGCTACACCTTC CASRQTGEDGYTF TRBJ1-2 TRBV12-3/TRBV12-4 once TRBD1
TGCGCCAGCAGCCAAGACTGGACCCTCAATTCACCCCTCCACTTT CASSQDWTLNSPLHF TRBJ1-6 TRBV4-1 - -
TGTGCCAGCAGCCAAGGCTTCAAGGCCGGGGAGCTGTTTTTT CASSQGFKAGELFF TRBJ2-2 TRBV14 - -
TGTGCCAGCAATACAGGGAGCTCTGGAAACACCATATATTTT CASNTGSSGNTIYF TRBJ1-3 TRBV19 - -
TGCGCCAGCAGCTCGCAGGGACTCCAAGAGACCCAGTACTTC CASSSQGLQETQYF TRBJ2-5 TRBV5-1 once -
TGTGCCAGCAGTTTATCGAAGGGGAACACTGAAGCTTTCTTT CASSLSKGNTEAFF TRBJ1-1 TRBV27 - -
TGTGCCAGCAGCGTCGCGGGGGGGCCCTACAATGAGCAGTTCTTC CASSVAGGPYNEQFF TRBJ2-1 TRBV7-3 - TRBD2
TGCGCCAGCAGCTTGGGTCGGACAGCAGTTGCAACTAATGAAAAACTGTTTTTT CASSLGRTAVATNEKLFF TRBJ1-4 TRBV5-1 - -
TGTGCCAGCAGTTACTCAGATACGCAGTATTTT CASSYSDTQYF TRBJ2-3 TRBV6-6 few -
TGCAGCGCCGGGACAGGGGCTGGAAACACCATATATTTT CSAGTGAGNTIYF TRBJ1-3 TRBV29-1 once TRBD1
TGTGCCAGCAGCAACCGACAAAACACTGAAGCTTTCTTT CASSNRQNTEAFF TRBJ1-1 TRBV7-8 - -
TGTGCCAGCAGCGGTAGCGGGAGGGGGCAAGAGACCCAGTACTTC CASSGSGRGQETQYF TRBJ2-5 TRBV5-8 - TRBD2